This T cell receptor beta chain was found in a study of blood T cell repertoires in COVID-19. Overall study context: Sites across the United States, Italy and Spain contributed samples from acute and convalescent COVID-19. Sample material is recorded as cDNA or gDNA derived from T cells, B-cell-depleted T cells, or PBMCs.

This CDR3 has 17 amino acids. Per the germline V gene, CDR1 is LGHDT and CDR2 is YNNKEL (reference sequence). V was trimmed by 0 bases and J by 3 bases, leaving 14 bases between them. Original methodology: Cell counts per sample came from amplifying reference gene primers. Some clones are missing from TCRdb's copy, which holds only in-frame ones; the method was immunoSEQ multiplex PCR. V and J calls and clone size are those listed in that table; D and trimming were worked out from the DNA. The data contain about 160,000 clones, around 89% of them singletons. This sequence joins TRBV3-1 (or the pseudogene TRBV3-2) and TRBJ2-2, with D possibly matching TRBD2 (5 bases). This clonotype was sampled from a man in his sixties with acute or convalescent COVID-19. Specimen: peripheral blood. CDR3 residues: CASSQDLPGIHTGELFF. As DNA, the CDR3 is TGTGCCAGCAGCCAAGATCTCCCGGGGATTCACACCGGGGAGCTGTTTTTT.